The text below deals with one T cell receptor beta chain. Its cognate antigen is unknown. The data are from a study of blood T cells in healthy people across ages. Trimming cost V 8 bases and J 5 bases, with 4 bases left between them. In germline, CDR1 is MDHEN, CDR2 SYDVKM. The CDR3 is made up of 10 amino acids. Each sample gave at least 7 million isolated PBMCs. With a J-beta primer mix and a sample-barcoded 5' primer, a second PCR ran about 6 to 11 cycles. One entry per CDR3 protein results from TCRdb running MiXCR on the 5' RACE reads. The sample carries 600,000 or so distinct CDR3 sequences, around a fifth recorded once. The study, taken as a whole, reports: Any changes in expanded clonotypes were possibly confounded, as donor CMV status remained unknown.

The V call is TRBV28, the J call TRBJ2-1; D remains unclear. This TCR was recovered from a man in his 70s in good health. Sequencing used blood. The CDR3 region is CASAHNEQFF. The CDR3 DNA follows: TGTGCCAGCGCCCACAATGAGCAGTTCTTC.